The present entry profiles one T cell receptor (beta chain) with its context. What it recognizes is unknown. This specimen belongs to a study of response to subunit inactivated influenza vaccine. In TCRdb, the RT-PCR reads were re-called with MiXCR into one record per CDR3 protein. The sample yields roughly 700,000 distinct CDR3 sequences, around 16% seen once. Study-level results: There was a suggestion from the authors that each seasonal influenza vaccination recruits few new T cells.

The V and J ends lost 7 bases and 9 bases respectively, with 30 bases between them. CDR3 length: 17 residues. The germline CDR1 and CDR2 sequences are MDHEN and SYDVKM. This specimen was PBMCs from blood, taken approximately 13 days after vaccination. This sequence joins TRBV28 and TRBJ2-5; possibly TRBD2 for D (7 bases). This receptor was identified in a middle-aged man who received an inactivated influenza vaccine. CDR3 sequence (DNA): TGTGCCAGCATCCCTTCCATGGGGGGGGCCCGACTGCCGTCCCAGTACTTC. Protein product: CASIPSMGGARLPSQYF. Full variable domain (remainder filled in from reference TRBV28 and TRBJ2-5): DVKVTQSSRYLVKRTGEKVFLECVQDMDHENMFWYRQDPGLGLRLIYFSYDVKMKEKGDIPEGYSVSREKKERFSLILESASTNQTSMYLCASIPSMGGARLPSQYFGPGTRLLVL.